This T cell receptor beta chain was sequenced during a study of cytomegalovirus exposure and HLA in healthy donors. The germline V and J ends were trimmed by 6 bases and 9 bases, with 15 bases remaining between them. Germline-derived CDR1 and CDR2 are MNHEY and SVGAGI. The CDR3 has 13 amino acids. Study results and limitations: A later analysis appeared to link common viral pathogens to several of the most significant clusters. Further analysis, carried out later, found HLA-associated TCR beta chains more clonally expanded than equally common other chains. One cluster of highly shared sequence variants probably arose as a sequencing artifact.

PCR primers comprised 60 Vbeta and 13 Jbeta primers. Repertoires were generated with immunoSEQ multiplex PCR, while TCRdb's copy carries only in-frame clones and drops some. The repertoire has around 84,000 clones, around 77% of them found once; the top ten carry around 3.4%. Donors likely had unrecorded immune exposures despite being nominally healthy when sampled. There are a few counts of this clone. Its antigen remains unidentified. The rearrangement uses TRBV6-5 and TRBJ1-5, with TRBD1 as a possible D gene (5 bases). Sequencing input: PBMCs. This receptor was obtained from a man in his forties or fifties in good health and CMV-seronegative. The CDR3 DNA reads TGTGCCAGCAGCTCCCGCGGGGGACGGCCCCAGCATTTT. Its protein product is CASSSRGGRPQHF.